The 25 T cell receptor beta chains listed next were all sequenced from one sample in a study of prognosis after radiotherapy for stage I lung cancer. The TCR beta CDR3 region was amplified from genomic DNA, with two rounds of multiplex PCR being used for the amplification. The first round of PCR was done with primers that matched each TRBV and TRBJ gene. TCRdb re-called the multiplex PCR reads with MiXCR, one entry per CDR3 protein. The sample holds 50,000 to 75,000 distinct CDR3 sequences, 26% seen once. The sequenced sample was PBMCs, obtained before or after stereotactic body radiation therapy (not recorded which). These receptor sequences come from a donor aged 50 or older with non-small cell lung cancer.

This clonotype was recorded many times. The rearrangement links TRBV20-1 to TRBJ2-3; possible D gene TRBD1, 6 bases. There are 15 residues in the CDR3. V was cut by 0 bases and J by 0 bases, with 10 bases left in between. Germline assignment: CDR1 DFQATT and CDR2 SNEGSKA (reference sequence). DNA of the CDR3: TGCAGTGCTAGAGATGGTGGGGGCAGCACAGATACGCAGTATTTT. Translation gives CSARDGGGSTDTQYF.

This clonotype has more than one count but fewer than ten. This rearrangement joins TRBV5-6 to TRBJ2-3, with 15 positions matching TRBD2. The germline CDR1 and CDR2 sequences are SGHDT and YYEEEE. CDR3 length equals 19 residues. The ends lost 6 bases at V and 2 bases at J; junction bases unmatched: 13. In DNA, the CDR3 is TGTGCCAGCAACTCCTGGGGACTAGCGGGGGGCCCATTCACAGATACGCAGTATTTT. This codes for CASNSWGLAGGPFTDTQYF.

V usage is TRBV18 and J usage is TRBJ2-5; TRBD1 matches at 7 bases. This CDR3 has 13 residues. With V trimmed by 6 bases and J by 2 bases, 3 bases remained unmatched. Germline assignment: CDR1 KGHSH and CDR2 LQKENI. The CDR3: CASSRDRQETQYF. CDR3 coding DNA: TGTGCCAGCTCGAGGGACAGACAAGAGACCCAGTACTTC.

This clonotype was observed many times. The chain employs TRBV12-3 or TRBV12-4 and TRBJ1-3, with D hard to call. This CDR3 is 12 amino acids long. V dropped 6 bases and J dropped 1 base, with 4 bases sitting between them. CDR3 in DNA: TGTGCCAGCAGGTTATCTGGAAACACCATATATTTT. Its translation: CASRLSGNTIYF.

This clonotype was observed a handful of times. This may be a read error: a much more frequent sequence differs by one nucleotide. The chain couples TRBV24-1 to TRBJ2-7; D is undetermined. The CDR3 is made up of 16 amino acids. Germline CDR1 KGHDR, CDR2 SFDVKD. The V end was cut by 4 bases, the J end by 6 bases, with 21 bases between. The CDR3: CATSDPRTGSACEQYF. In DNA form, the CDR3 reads TGTGCCACCAGTGACCCCCGGACGGGCTCCGCGTGCGAGCAGTACTTC.

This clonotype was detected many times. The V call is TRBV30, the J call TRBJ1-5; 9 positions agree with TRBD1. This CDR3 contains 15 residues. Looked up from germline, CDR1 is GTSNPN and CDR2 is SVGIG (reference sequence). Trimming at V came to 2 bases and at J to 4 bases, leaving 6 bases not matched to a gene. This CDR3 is CAWSPGTGLNQPQHF. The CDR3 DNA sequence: TGTGCCTGGAGTCCCGGGACAGGGCTAAATCAGCCCCAGCATTTT.

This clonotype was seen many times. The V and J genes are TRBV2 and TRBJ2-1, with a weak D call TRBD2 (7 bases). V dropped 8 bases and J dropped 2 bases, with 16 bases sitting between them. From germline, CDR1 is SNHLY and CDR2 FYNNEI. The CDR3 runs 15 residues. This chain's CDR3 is CASVRGGVTYNEQFF. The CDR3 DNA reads TGTGCCAGCGTTAGGGGGGGGGTAACCTACAATGAGCAGTTCTTC.

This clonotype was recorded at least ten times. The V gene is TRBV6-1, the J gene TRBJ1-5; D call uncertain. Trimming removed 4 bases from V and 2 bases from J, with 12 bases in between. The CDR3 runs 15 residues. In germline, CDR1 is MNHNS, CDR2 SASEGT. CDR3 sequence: CASSGRSHGNQPQHF. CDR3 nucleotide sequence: TGTGCCAGCAGTGGACGATCGCATGGCAATCAGCCCCAGCATTTT.

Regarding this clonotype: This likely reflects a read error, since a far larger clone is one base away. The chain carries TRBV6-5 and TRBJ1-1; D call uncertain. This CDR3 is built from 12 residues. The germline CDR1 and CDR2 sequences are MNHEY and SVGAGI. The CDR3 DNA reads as TGTGCCAGCAGTCGACATAACACTGAAGCTTTGTTT. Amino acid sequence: CASSRHNTEALF.

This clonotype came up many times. As DNA, the CDR3 is TGTGCCAGCAGCGGAGGGGAGACCCAGTACTTC. Amino acids: CASSGGETQYF. This chain links TRBV2 with TRBJ2-5; perhaps TRBD2 as D (6 bases). Germline CDR1 SNHLY, CDR2 FYNNEI. V lost 6 bases and J lost 5, with 7 bases in between. The length of the CDR3 is 11 residues.

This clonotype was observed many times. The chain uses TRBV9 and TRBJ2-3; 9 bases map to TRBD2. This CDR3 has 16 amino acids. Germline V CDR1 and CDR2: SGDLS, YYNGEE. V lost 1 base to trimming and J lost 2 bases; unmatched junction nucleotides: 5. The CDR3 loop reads CASSVTTSGNTDTQYF. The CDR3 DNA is TGTGCCAGCAGCGTAACGACTAGCGGTAACACAGATACGCAGTATTTT.

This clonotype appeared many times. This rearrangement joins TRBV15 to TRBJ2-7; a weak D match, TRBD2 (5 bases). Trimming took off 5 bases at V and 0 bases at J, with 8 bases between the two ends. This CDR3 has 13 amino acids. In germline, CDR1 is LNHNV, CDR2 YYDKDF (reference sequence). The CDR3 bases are TGTGCCACCAGCTCGGGAAACTCCTACGAGCAGTACTTC. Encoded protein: CATSSGNSYEQYF.

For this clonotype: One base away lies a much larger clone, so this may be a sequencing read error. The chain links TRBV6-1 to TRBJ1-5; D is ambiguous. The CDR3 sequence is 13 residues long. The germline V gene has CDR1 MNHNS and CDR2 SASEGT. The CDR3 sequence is CASVTYSNQPRHF. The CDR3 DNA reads TGTGCCAGCGTAACGTATAGCAATCAGCCCCGGCATTTT.

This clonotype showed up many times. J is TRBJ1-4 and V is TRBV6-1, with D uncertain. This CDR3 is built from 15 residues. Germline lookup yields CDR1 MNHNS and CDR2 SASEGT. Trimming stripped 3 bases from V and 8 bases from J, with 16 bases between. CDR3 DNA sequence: TGTGCCAGCAGTGAGGGAGGCCAAAGTGGAGAAAAACTGTTTTTT. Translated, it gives CASSEGGQSGEKLFF.

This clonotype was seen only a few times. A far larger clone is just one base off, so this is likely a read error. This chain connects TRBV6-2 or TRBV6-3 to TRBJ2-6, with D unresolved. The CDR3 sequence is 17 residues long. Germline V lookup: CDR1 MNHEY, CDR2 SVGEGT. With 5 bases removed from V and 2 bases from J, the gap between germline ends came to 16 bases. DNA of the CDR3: TGTGCCAGCAGTGAAGGGAACCTCTGGGCTGGGGCCAACGTCCTGACTTTC. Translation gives CASSEGNLWAGANVLTF.

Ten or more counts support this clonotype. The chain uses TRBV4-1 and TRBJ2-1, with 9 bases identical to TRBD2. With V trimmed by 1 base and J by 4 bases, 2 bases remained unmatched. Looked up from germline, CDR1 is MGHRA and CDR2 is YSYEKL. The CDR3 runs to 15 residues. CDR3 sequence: CASSQALAGYNEQFF. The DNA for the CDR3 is TGCGCCAGCAGCCAAGCTCTAGCGGGGTACAATGAGCAGTTCTTC.

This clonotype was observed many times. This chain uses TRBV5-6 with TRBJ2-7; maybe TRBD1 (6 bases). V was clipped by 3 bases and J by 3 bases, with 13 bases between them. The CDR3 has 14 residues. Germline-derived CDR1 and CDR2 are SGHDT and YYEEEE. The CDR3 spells CASSWGRVNYEQYF. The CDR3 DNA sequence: TGTGCCAGCAGCTGGGGGCGGGTTAACTACGAGCAGTACTTC.

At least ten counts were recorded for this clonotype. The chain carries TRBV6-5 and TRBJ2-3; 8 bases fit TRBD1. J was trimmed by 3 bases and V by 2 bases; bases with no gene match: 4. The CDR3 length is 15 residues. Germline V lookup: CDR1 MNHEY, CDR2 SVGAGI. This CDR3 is CASSYTWTGTDTQYF. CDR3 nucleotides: TGTGCCAGCAGTTACACCTGGACAGGGACAGATACGCAGTATTTT.

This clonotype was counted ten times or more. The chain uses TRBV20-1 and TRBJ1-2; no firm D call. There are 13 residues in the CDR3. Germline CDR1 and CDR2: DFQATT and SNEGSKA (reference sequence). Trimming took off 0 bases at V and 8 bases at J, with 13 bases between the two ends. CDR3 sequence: CSARDRLVDGYTF. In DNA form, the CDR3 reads TGCAGTGCTAGAGATCGGTTAGTTGACGGCTACACCTTC.

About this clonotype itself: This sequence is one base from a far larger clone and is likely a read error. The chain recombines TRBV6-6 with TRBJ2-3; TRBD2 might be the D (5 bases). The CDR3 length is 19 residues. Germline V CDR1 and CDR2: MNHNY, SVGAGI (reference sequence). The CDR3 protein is CASSYSPGLAPFGTDMQYF. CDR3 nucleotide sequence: TGTGCCAGCAGTTACTCGCCCGGACTTGCCCCCTTCGGCACAGATATGCAGTATTTT.

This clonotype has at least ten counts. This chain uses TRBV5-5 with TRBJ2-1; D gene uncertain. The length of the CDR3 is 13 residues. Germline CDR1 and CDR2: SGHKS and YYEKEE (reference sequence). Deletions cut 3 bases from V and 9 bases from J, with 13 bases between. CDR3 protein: CASSSSSWGEQFF. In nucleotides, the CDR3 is TGTGCCAGCAGCTCGTCCTCGTGGGGTGAGCAGTTCTTC.

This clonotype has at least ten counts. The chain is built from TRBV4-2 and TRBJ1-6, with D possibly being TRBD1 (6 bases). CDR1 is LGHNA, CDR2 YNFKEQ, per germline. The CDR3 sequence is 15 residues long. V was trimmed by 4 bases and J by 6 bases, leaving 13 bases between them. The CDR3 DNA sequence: TGTGCCAGCAGCCTTCGACAGGCCCCTAATTCACCCCTCCACTTT. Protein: CASSLRQAPNSPLHF.

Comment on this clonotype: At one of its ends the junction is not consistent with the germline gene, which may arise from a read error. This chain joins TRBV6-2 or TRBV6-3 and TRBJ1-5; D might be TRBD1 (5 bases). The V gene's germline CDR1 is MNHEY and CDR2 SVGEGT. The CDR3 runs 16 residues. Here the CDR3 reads CASSGVGTYSNQPQHF. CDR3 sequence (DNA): TGCGCCAGCTCGGGCGTTGGGACTTATAGCAATCAGCCCCAGCATTTT.

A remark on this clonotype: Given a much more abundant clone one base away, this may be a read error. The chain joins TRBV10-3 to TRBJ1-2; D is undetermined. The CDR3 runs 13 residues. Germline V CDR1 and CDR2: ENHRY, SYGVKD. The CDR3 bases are TGTACCATCCGAGAGGGATTCGGGTATGGCTACACCTTC. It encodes CTIREGFGYGYTF.

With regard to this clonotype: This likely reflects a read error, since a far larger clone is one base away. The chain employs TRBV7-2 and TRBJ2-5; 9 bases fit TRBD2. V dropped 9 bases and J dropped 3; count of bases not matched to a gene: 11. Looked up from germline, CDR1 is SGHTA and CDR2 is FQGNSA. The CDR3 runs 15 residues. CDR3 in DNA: TGTGCCAGTAGCCCCAGCCTAGCGGGGAAAGAGACCCAGTACTTC. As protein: CASSPSLAGKETQYF.